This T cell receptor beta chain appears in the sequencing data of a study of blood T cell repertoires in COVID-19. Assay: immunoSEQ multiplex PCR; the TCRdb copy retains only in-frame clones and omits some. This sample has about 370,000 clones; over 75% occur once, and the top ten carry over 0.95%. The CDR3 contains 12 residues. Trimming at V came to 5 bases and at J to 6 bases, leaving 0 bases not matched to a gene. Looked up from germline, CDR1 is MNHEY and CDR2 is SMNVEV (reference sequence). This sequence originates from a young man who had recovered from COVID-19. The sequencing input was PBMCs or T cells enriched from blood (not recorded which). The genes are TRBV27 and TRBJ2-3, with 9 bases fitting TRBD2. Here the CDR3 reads CASSSGRDTQYF. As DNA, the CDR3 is TGTGCCAGCAGTAGCGGGAGGGATACGCAGTATTTT.